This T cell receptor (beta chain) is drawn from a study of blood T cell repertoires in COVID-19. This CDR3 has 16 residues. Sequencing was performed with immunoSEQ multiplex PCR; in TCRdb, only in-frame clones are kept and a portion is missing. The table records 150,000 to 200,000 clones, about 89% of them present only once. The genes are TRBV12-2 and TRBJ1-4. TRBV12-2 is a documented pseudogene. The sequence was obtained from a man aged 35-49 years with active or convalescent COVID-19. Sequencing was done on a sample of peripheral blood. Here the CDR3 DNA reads TGTGCAAGTCGCTTAGCGCGGGGCAGGCTGATGGAAAAACTGTTTTTT. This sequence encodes CASRLARGRLMEKLFF.